This entry lists 8 T cell receptor beta chains sequenced from one sample in a study of T-cell memory formation after mild COVID-19. MiXCR, run by TCRdb on the 5' RACE reads, gives a single entry per CDR3 protein. The repertoire has about 430,000 distinct CDR3 sequences, around 24% of them found once; the top ten carry 8.8%. The specimen was PBMCs or a T cell subset sorted from them (not recorded which). These receptors all stem from an adult woman who had mild COVID-19 (a few samples of this study predate the infection). Cell type and time point are not known.

The V and J genes are TRBV11-3 and TRBJ2-7; D might be TRBD1 or TRBD2, each matching 5 bases. Deletions cut 6 bases from V and 2 bases from J, with 11 bases between. The CDR3 totals 13 residues. Germline CDR1 SGHNT, CDR2 YENEEA. CDR3 residues: CASSEGPAYEQYF. DNA of the CDR3: TGTGCCAGCAGTGAGGGACCAGCCTACGAGCAGTACTTC.

This clonotype occurred a few times. The chain employs TRBV12-3 or TRBV12-4 and TRBJ2-3; tentative D call: TRBD2 (5 bases). CDR3 length equals 15 residues. V gave up 5 bases and J gave up 1 base, with 13 bases separating them. CDR3 bases: TGTGCCAGCAGTCTAGAATGGCGGGGCACAGATACGCAGTATTTT. Translation: CASSLEWRGTDTQYF.

A few counts support this clonotype. The J gene is TRBJ1-2, the V gene TRBV7-9; D is undetermined. V lost 3 bases, J lost 8 bases, and 10 bases lay in between. Germline CDR1 SEHNR, CDR2 FQNEAQ (reference sequence). The CDR3 runs to 12 residues. CDR3 sequence: CASSLGQSGYTF. CDR3 DNA sequence: TGTGCCAGCAGCTTGGGTCAATCGGGCTACACCTTC.

This clonotype was counted once. The chain uses TRBV14 and TRBJ2-1; 10 nucleotides agree with TRBD2. V gave up 6 bases and J gave up 6 bases; unmatched junction bases: 11. Germline V gene data show CDR1 as SGHDN and CDR2 as FVKESK. This CDR3 is built from 16 residues. CDR3 sequence (DNA): TGTGCCAGCAGTAAACCGGGACTAGCGACTTCCAATGAGCAGTTCTTC. Amino acid sequence: CASSKPGLATSNEQFF.

The CDR3 region has the DNA TGTGCCATGGGGTACGATAAGGGACTAGAGGAGCGAACCGGGGAGCTGTTTTTT. Translating it yields CAMGYDKGLEERTGELFF. The rearrangement joins TRBV10-3 to TRBJ2-2, with TRBD2 matching over 8 bases. In germline, CDR1 is ENHRY, CDR2 SYGVKD. The CDR3 spans 18 residues. J lost 5 bases, V lost 9 bases, and 20 bases had no gene match.

The chain recombines TRBV12-3 or TRBV12-4 with TRBJ1-1, with D hard to call. This CDR3 comprises 12 residues. The V end lost 3 bases, the J end lost 6 bases, and 8 bases lay between the germline ends. The CDR3 loop is CASSFGVSEAFF. DNA for the CDR3: TGTGCCAGCAGTTTCGGGGTCTCTGAAGCTTTCTTT.

V is TRBV28 and J is TRBJ1-1; TRBD1 is a possible D gene (6 bases). Germline values: CDR1 MDHEN, CDR2 SYDVKM. The V end lost 8 bases, the J end lost 0 bases, and 13 bases lay between the germline ends. The CDR3 loop spans 14 amino acids. This chain's CDR3 is CASRSGGLNTEAFF. The CDR3 nucleotides read TGTGCCAGCCGATCCGGGGGCTTGAACACTGAAGCTTTCTTT.

V gene TRBV4-3 combines with J gene TRBJ2-5; TRBD2 aligns across 11 bases. Germline assignment: CDR1 LGHNA and CDR2 YSLEER. The CDR3 spans 16 residues. The ends lost 0 bases at V and 5 bases at J; junction bases unmatched: 5. CDR3 residues: CASSQDRVAGGETQYF. The CDR3 nucleotides read TGCGCCAGCAGCCAAGATCGAGTAGCGGGAGGGGAGACCCAGTACTTC.